The present T cell receptor (beta chain) was sequenced within a study of blood T cell repertoires in COVID-19. V trimming: 7 bases; J trimming: 3 bases; junction bases outside the gene matches: 6. Germline CDR1 and CDR2: MNHEY and SVGAGI. The CDR3 length is 13 residues. Data came from immunoSEQ multiplex PCR; TCRdb stores just in-frame clones and leaves some out. Of 220,000 or so clones listed, around 82% are singletons. The chain couples TRBV6-5 to TRBJ2-7; 7 bases are shared with TRBD1. Sequenced input: peripheral blood. This TCR derives from a woman in her thirties who had recovered from COVID-19. The chain's CDR3 is CASKGTEVYEQYF. CDR3 DNA: TGTGCCAGCAAAGGGACAGAAGTCTACGAGCAGTACTTC.